These T cell receptor beta chains were read from a single sample in a study of T-cell memory formation after mild COVID-19. Each CDR3 protein is one row after TCRdb ran MiXCR on the 5' RACE reads. The sample holds more than 450,000 distinct CDR3 sequences, about a sixth seen once. Input material: PBMCs or a T cell subset sorted from them (not recorded which). These TCRs come from an adult woman who had mild COVID-19 (a few samples of this study predate the infection). Cell type and time point are not known. CDR3s include the opening cysteine and the closing phenylalanine or tryptophan. The D gene is left open where the match is weak. Size is stated for part of the rows, as once, few or many counts, or as a class when the clone is expanded.

cdr3_nt: TGTGCCAGTAACAGCGGGGAAACAGGGGGCATCTATGGCTACACCTTC
cdr3_aa: CASNSGETGGIYGYTF
j_call: TRBJ1-2
v_call: TRBV2
d_call: TRBD1
clone_size: few

cdr3_nt: TGCAGCGTTGAAAGTGGGCAGCTTTACGAGCAGTACTTC
cdr3_aa: CSVESGQLYEQYF
j_call: TRBJ2-7
v_call: TRBV29-1
d_call: -
clone_size: -

cdr3_nt: TGCGCCAGCACCCGGACAGGGGGCATCACCGGGGAGCTGTTTTTT
cdr3_aa: CASTRTGGITGELFF
j_call: TRBJ2-2
v_call: TRBV5-1
d_call: TRBD1
clone_size: -

cdr3_nt: TGTGCCAGCAGCGTCCGGCGGGGGGAACACAATGAGCAGTTCTTC
cdr3_aa: CASSVRRGEHNEQFF
j_call: TRBJ2-1
v_call: TRBV9
d_call: TRBD2
clone_size: -

cdr3_nt: TGTGCCACAGGAGAAAACACCGGGGAGCTGTTTTTT
cdr3_aa: CATGENTGELFF
j_call: TRBJ2-2
v_call: TRBV24-1
d_call: -
clone_size: -

cdr3_nt: TGTGCCAGCAGCCCCAGCGCAACTAGCGGGCCAAAGCAGTTCTTC
cdr3_aa: CASSPSATSGPKQFF
j_call: TRBJ2-1
v_call: TRBV12-3/TRBV12-4
d_call: TRBD2
clone_size: -

cdr3_nt: TGTGCCAGCTCGGACCAGGGACAGGGTCTCTTCTACGAGCAGTACTTC
cdr3_aa: CASSDQGQGLFYEQYF
j_call: TRBJ2-7
v_call: TRBV18
d_call: TRBD1
clone_size: few

cdr3_nt: TGTGCCAGCAGCCTAGTCAGAACCTACGAGCAGTACTTC
cdr3_aa: CASSLVRTYEQYF
j_call: TRBJ2-7
v_call: TRBV14
d_call: -
clone_size: few

cdr3_nt: TGTGCCAGCAGCCCATTCGGGACAGGGGGCGAGCAGTACTTC
cdr3_aa: CASSPFGTGGEQYF
j_call: TRBJ2-7
v_call: TRBV7-3
d_call: TRBD1
clone_size: -

cdr3_nt: TGCGCCAGCAGCTGGGGACAGCAGAGGACTAATGAAAAACTGTTTTTT
cdr3_aa: CASSWGQQRTNEKLFF
j_call: TRBJ1-4
v_call: TRBV5-1
d_call: TRBD1
clone_size: few

cdr3_nt: TGTGCCAGCAGCGGGAGGGTAAACTACAATGAGCAGTTCTTC
cdr3_aa: CASSGRVNYNEQFF
j_call: TRBJ2-1
v_call: TRBV21-1
d_call: -
clone_size: -

cdr3_nt: TGTGCCAGCAGCGGGGGACAGGGGGCGCGCAATGAGCAGTTCTTC
cdr3_aa: CASSGGQGARNEQFF
j_call: TRBJ2-1
v_call: TRBV3-1
d_call: TRBD1
clone_size: -

cdr3_nt: TGCGCCAGCAGCCAGGCGGACAGGGGGCTCTCTGAAGCTTTCTTT
cdr3_aa: CASSQADRGLSEAFF
j_call: TRBJ1-1
v_call: TRBV4-1
d_call: TRBD1
clone_size: -

cdr3_nt: TGTGCCACCAGCAGAGTTATGGGGCGCGGGGGCTATGGCTACACCTTC
cdr3_aa: CATSRVMGRGGYGYTF
j_call: TRBJ1-2
v_call: TRBV15
d_call: -
clone_size: -

cdr3_nt: TGTGCCAGCATTTTCTCGCAGAACGAAAAACTGTTTTTT
cdr3_aa: CASIFSQNEKLFF
j_call: TRBJ1-4
v_call: TRBV2
d_call: -
clone_size: few

cdr3_nt: TGTGCCAGCCGCCACCCAGGGGTGGAGTACAATGAGCAGTTCTTC
cdr3_aa: CASRHPGVEYNEQFF
j_call: TRBJ2-1
v_call: TRBV12-3/TRBV12-4
d_call: -
clone_size: -

cdr3_nt: TGCAGTGCTGGTAACAGGGACCGCACAGATACGCAGTATTTT
cdr3_aa: CSAGNRDRTDTQYF
j_call: TRBJ2-3
v_call: TRBV20-1
d_call: -
clone_size: -

cdr3_nt: TGTGCTAGTCGACCCGGGACTAGCAGATTTGTCGTCTACGAGCAGTACTTC
cdr3_aa: CASRPGTSRFVVYEQYF
j_call: TRBJ2-7
v_call: TRBV12-5
d_call: TRBD2
clone_size: -

cdr3_nt: TGTGCCAGCACTCACTCGGCGGGGTTCGGTGAGCAGTTCTTC
cdr3_aa: CASTHSAGFGEQFF
j_call: TRBJ2-1
v_call: TRBV12-3/TRBV12-4
d_call: -
clone_size: -

cdr3_nt: TGCGCCAGCAGAGAAGGGACTAGCGGTTACAATGAGCAGTTCTTC
cdr3_aa: CASREGTSGYNEQFF
j_call: TRBJ2-1
v_call: TRBV5-1
d_call: TRBD2
clone_size: many

cdr3_nt: TGCGCCAGCAGCATACCAGCGGGAGGTGGAGATGAGCAGTTCTTC
cdr3_aa: CASSIPAGGGDEQFF
j_call: TRBJ2-1
v_call: TRBV5-1
d_call: TRBD2
clone_size: -

cdr3_nt: TGTGCCACCGGACTAGCGGGGGCGAACAATGAGCAGTTCTTC
cdr3_aa: CATGLAGANNEQFF
j_call: TRBJ2-1
v_call: TRBV24-1
d_call: TRBD2
clone_size: few

cdr3_nt: TGTGCCAGCAGCGTGACTAGCTCCTACAATGAGCAGTTCTTC
cdr3_aa: CASSVTSSYNEQFF
j_call: TRBJ2-1
v_call: TRBV9
d_call: -
clone_size: -

cdr3_nt: TGCGCCAGCAGCCCTCGTCCAGGGGCAAACTACGAGCAGTACTTC
cdr3_aa: CASSPRPGANYEQYF
j_call: TRBJ2-7
v_call: TRBV5-1
d_call: -
clone_size: -

cdr3_nt: TGTGCCAGCAGTCTGAGGTACGGAGCCTCTAACTATGGCTACACCTTC
cdr3_aa: CASSLRYGASNYGYTF
j_call: TRBJ1-2
v_call: TRBV12-3/TRBV12-4
d_call: -
clone_size: -

cdr3_nt: TGTGCCAGCAGCTCCGACAGGGGGGGGGAGCAGTACTTC
cdr3_aa: CASSSDRGGEQYF
j_call: TRBJ2-7
v_call: TRBV7-2
d_call: TRBD1
clone_size: -

cdr3_nt: TGTGCCACCAGTTACGGACTAGCGGGCCTCACAGATACGCAGTATTTT
cdr3_aa: CATSYGLAGLTDTQYF
j_call: TRBJ2-3
v_call: TRBV24-1
d_call: TRBD2
clone_size: -

cdr3_nt: TGCAGTGCTAGATCCCTAAGCGGACTAGCGGCCTCCGGGACCCAGTACTTC
cdr3_aa: CSARSLSGLAASGTQYF
j_call: TRBJ2-5
v_call: TRBV20-1
d_call: TRBD2
clone_size: many

cdr3_nt: TGTGCTAGCAGTGACAGACCGGGACTACAACACAATGAGCAGTTCTTC
cdr3_aa: CASSDRPGLQHNEQFF
j_call: TRBJ2-1
v_call: TRBV7-7
d_call: TRBD2
clone_size: -

cdr3_nt: TGTGCCAGCAGCGAAGAGGGGAGTTGGGTCACAGATACGCAGTATTTT
cdr3_aa: CASSEEGSWVTDTQYF
j_call: TRBJ2-3
v_call: TRBV7-9
d_call: -
clone_size: few

cdr3_nt: TGTGCCAGCAGCTTGTTCCTAGCGGGAGGCAATGAGCAGTTCTTC
cdr3_aa: CASSLFLAGGNEQFF
j_call: TRBJ2-1
v_call: TRBV7-2
d_call: TRBD2
clone_size: many

cdr3_nt: TGCGCCAGCAGCCAAGGTTCAGGGGCACGCACAGATACGCAGTATTTT
cdr3_aa: CASSQGSGARTDTQYF
j_call: TRBJ2-3
v_call: TRBV4-3
d_call: -
clone_size: few

cdr3_nt: TGTGCCAGCAGTCCCACCGGGACAAGGGGCTACGAGCAGTACTTC
cdr3_aa: CASSPTGTRGYEQYF
j_call: TRBJ2-7
v_call: TRBV12-3/TRBV12-4
d_call: -
clone_size: -

cdr3_nt: TGCAGCGTTGATGGAATAGAACAGGGGACCCAAGAGACCCAGTACTTC
cdr3_aa: CSVDGIEQGTQETQYF
j_call: TRBJ2-5
v_call: TRBV29-1
d_call: TRBD1
clone_size: few

cdr3_nt: TGTGCCAGCAGGGTCGGTATGAACACTGAAGCTTTCTTT
cdr3_aa: CASRVGMNTEAFF
j_call: TRBJ1-1
v_call: TRBV6-5
d_call: -
clone_size: -

cdr3_nt: TGTGCCAGCAGCTTTTGGGATGGCTACACCTTC
cdr3_aa: CASSFWDGYTF
j_call: TRBJ1-2
v_call: TRBV5-6
d_call: -
clone_size: -

cdr3_nt: TGTGCCAGCAGTTACCTCCAGGGGGGCACCGGGGAGCTGTTTTTT
cdr3_aa: CASSYLQGGTGELFF
j_call: TRBJ2-2
v_call: TRBV6-5
d_call: -
clone_size: few

cdr3_nt: TGTGCCAGCAGTTTCCTCGGGGGTGGCACTGAAGCTTTCTTT
cdr3_aa: CASSFLGGGTEAFF
j_call: TRBJ1-1
v_call: TRBV6-5
d_call: -
clone_size: few

cdr3_nt: TGTGCCAGCAGCCTCCCCGGACTAGCGGGAGGGCCCCCGGAAGAAGAGACCCAGTACTTC
cdr3_aa: CASSLPGLAGGPPEEETQYF
j_call: TRBJ2-5
v_call: TRBV7-2
d_call: TRBD2
clone_size: -

cdr3_nt: TGCAGTGCTAGACAGGGGAATCAGCCCCAGCATTTT
cdr3_aa: CSARQGNQPQHF
j_call: TRBJ1-5
v_call: TRBV20-1
d_call: -
clone_size: many